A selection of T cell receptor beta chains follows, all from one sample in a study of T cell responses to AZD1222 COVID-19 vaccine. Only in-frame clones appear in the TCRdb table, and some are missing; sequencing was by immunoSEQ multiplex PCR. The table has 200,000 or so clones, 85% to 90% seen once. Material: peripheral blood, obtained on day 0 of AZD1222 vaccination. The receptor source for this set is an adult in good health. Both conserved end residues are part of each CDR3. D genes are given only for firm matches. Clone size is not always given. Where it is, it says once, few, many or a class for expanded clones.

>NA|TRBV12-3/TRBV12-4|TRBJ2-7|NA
CASSFAFVGEQYF
TGTGCCAGCAGTTTCGCATTCGTCGGCGAGCAGTACTTC
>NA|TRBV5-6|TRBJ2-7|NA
CASSSRVRLSYEQYF
TGTGCCAGCAGCTCGCGGGTCCGGCTTTCCTACGAGCAGTACTTC
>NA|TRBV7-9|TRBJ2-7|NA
CASSLVREAHEQYF
TGTGCCAGCAGCTTAGTCAGGGAGGCCCACGAGCAGTACTTC
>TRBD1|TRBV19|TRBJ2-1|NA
CASSMDRGRGYNEQFF
TGTGCCAGTAGTATGGACAGGGGGCGGGGCTACAATGAGCAGTTCTTC
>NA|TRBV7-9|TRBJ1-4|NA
CASSFEGELFF
TGTGCCAGCAGCTTTGAGGGCGAACTGTTTTTT
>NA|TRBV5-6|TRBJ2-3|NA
CASSLRAQTTHTDTQYF
TGTGCCAGCAGCTTGAGGGCCCAAACCACCCACACAGATACGCAGTATTTT
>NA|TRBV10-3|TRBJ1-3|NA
CAISKISLTGNTIYF
TGTGCCATCAGTAAGATATCCCTGACAGGAAACACCATATATTTT
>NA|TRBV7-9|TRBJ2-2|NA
CASSILMGGTALTGELFF
TGTGCCAGCAGCATACTGATGGGCGGGACAGCGCTCACCGGGGAGCTGTTTTTT
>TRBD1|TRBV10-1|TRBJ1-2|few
CASSEGDSYGYTF
TGCGCCAGCAGCGAGGGGGACAGCTATGGCTACACCTTC
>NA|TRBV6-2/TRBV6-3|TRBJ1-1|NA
CASSFYRANMNTEAFF
TGTGCCAGCAGTTTTTACAGGGCCAATATGAACACTGAAGCTTTCTTT